The rows below give T cell receptor beta chains drawn from one sample of a study of blood T cell repertoires in COVID-19. Method: immunoSEQ multiplex PCR; TCRdb's copy keeps in-frame clones and lacks some. The sample gives roughly 410,000 clones, 89% of which show up once; under 2% is in the top ten. Sequenced input: peripheral blood. The receptors derive from a woman aged 40 to 50 with COVID-19, enrolled during active disease. Both conserved end residues are part of each CDR3. D genes are given only for firm matches. Expanded clones get a size class; other rows say once, few or many, or leave the size out.

v_gene	abundance	j_gene	d_gene	CDR3nt	CDR3aa
TRBV18	.	TRBJ1-3	.	TGTGCCAGCTCACGTGAGGCGCCCTCTGGAAACACCATATATTTT	CASSREAPSGNTIYF
TRBV28	.	TRBJ1-1	.	TGTGCCAGCAGTTTCCCCTCGGACAGAGACACTGAAGCTTTCTTT	CASSFPSDRDTEAFF
TRBV3-1/TRBV3-2	.	TRBJ2-5	TRBD2	TGTGCCAGCAGCCAACGTAAGATAAGCCGGGAGGCGGGAGAGACCCAGTACTTC	CASSQRKISREAGETQYF
TRBV7-8	once	TRBJ1-3	TRBD1	TGTGCCAGCAGCACGGGACAGATTGGGAACACCATATATTTT	CASSTGQIGNTIYF
TRBV30	.	TRBJ1-1	.	TGTGCCTGGACACTCTCGGGGGGCGCGTGGAAGACTGAAGCTTTCTTT	CAWTLSGGAWKTEAFF
TRBV6-1	.	TRBJ1-6	TRBD1	TGTGCCAGCAGTAAAGACAGGGAATGGCCCCATTCACCCCTCCACTTT	CASSKDREWPHSPLHF
TRBV3-1/TRBV3-2	.	TRBJ2-5	.	TGTGCCAGCAGCCTTACAAAGACCCAGTACTTC	CASSLTKTQYF
TRBV19	.	TRBJ2-3	TRBD2	TGTGCCAGTAGTATAGGAAGGACTAGCACCCGCACAGATACGCAGTATTTT	CASSIGRTSTRTDTQYF
TRBV7-2	.	TRBJ2-5	.	TGTGCCAGCAGCTTACCAGGGGAGAGAGAGACCCAGTACTTC	CASSLPGERETQYF
TRBV24-1	.	TRBJ2-1	TRBD2	TGTGCCACCAGTGATCCCAGCGGGGGTTCCTACAATGAGCAGTTCTTC	CATSDPSGGSYNEQFF
TRBV5-4	.	TRBJ2-7	TRBD2	TGTGCCAGCAGCCCAGGACTAGCGGTGGGTGAGCAGTACTTC	CASSPGLAVGEQYF
TRBV18	.	TRBJ1-5	.	TGTGCCAGCTCACCACTTTGGGTGGGAGGTAATCAGCCCCAGCATTTT	CASSPLWVGGNQPQHF
TRBV5-1	.	TRBJ2-2	.	TGCGCCAGCAGCGACGGAGTCGCGAACACCGGGGAGCTGTTTTTT	CASSDGVANTGELFF
TRBV9	.	TRBJ2-6	.	TGTGCCAGCAGCGTAGCCTCCCTTCGGGGTATGGGGAGGACTGGGGCCAACGTCCTGACTTTC	CASSVASLRGMGRTGANVLTF
TRBV10-3	once	TRBJ1-2	.	TGTGCCACGACTGCTAACTATGGCTACACCTTC	CATTANYGYTF
TRBV19	.	TRBJ2-1	.	TGTGCCAGTAGTATAGTTTCCTATGAGCAGTTCTTC	CASSIVSYEQFF
TRBV9	.	TRBJ1-1	TRBD1	TGTGCCAGCAGCCCAGGGTTGGCAGGGGGCTTTGGGGCTTTCTTT	CASSPGLAGGFGAFF
TRBV6-5	.	TRBJ1-1	TRBD1	TGTGCCAGCAATCGGACAGGACAGAACACTGAAGCTTTCTTT	CASNRTGQNTEAFF
TRBV20-1	.	TRBJ1-5	.	TGCAGTGCTAGTCAGGGTAGGAGTCAGCCCCAGCATTTT	CSASQGRSQPQHF
TRBV18	.	TRBJ2-1	TRBD1	TGTGCCAGCTCACCTACGACAGGGGCCCTAAAAAACAATGAGCAGTTCTTC	CASSPTTGALKNNEQFF
TRBV6-5	.	TRBJ2-7	TRBD1	TGTGCCAGCAGTTCCAGGACAGGGTCACGCGAGCAGTACTTC	CASSSRTGSREQYF
TRBV5-1	once	TRBJ1-1	TRBD1	TGCGCCAGCAGCTTGGGACAGGGGAGAACTGAAGCTTTCTTT	CASSLGQGRTEAFF
TRBV24-1	.	TRBJ2-2	TRBD1	TGTGCCACCAGTGGGGGACAGGGGAGTGAGACCGGGGAGCTGTTTTTT	CATSGGQGSETGELFF
TRBV19	.	TRBJ2-7	TRBD2	TGTGCCAGTAGTATCCGACTAGCGGTGGACGAGCAGTACTTC	CASSIRLAVDEQYF
TRBV18	once	TRBJ1-4	.	TGTGCCAGCTCACCCTTGGCGGGGTTTGCAACTAATGAAAAACTGTTTTTT	CASSPLAGFATNEKLFF
TRBV28	.	TRBJ1-1	.	TGTGCCAGCACAGTGAACACTGAAGCTTTCTTT	CASTVNTEAFF